These T cell receptor beta chains were read from a single sample in a study of shared clonotypes between healthy human individuals. Clones were read by immunoSEQ multiplex PCR, and TCRdb kept only the in-frame ones, dropping some. The sample contains about 580,000 clones, 98% of which appear only once. The specimen was naive CD8+ T cells sorted from blood. These receptors were collected from a young man in good health. The CDR3 runs from the conserved cysteine through the conserved F or W. The order of the fields is D gene, clone size, J gene, V gene, CDR3 protein, CDR3 DNA. D genes are given only for firm matches. The listing skips clone size in some rows; elsewhere it reads once, few, many or a size class.

d_gene: TRBD2; abundance: -; j_gene: TRBJ2-7; v_gene: TRBV29-1; CDR3aa: CSVEFTGTTSYEQYF; CDR3nt: TGCAGCGTTGAGTTTACCGGGACTACCTCCTACGAGCAGTACTTC
d_gene: TRBD1; abundance: -; j_gene: TRBJ2-7; v_gene: TRBV15; CDR3aa: CATSGDRVHEQYF; CDR3nt: TGTGCCACCAGCGGGGACAGGGTACACGAGCAGTACTTC
d_gene: TRBD1; abundance: -; j_gene: TRBJ2-2; v_gene: TRBV27; CDR3aa: CASSTQGAYAGELFF; CDR3nt: TGTGCCAGCAGTACGCAGGGGGCTTATGCCGGGGAGCTGTTTTTT
d_gene: -; abundance: once; j_gene: TRBJ2-7; v_gene: TRBV11-2; CDR3aa: CASSLGRPYEQYF; CDR3nt: TGTGCCAGCAGCCTAGGACGTCCCTACGAGCAGTACTTC
d_gene: -; abundance: -; j_gene: TRBJ2-1; v_gene: TRBV6-1; CDR3aa: CASSESRTDAYNEQFF; CDR3nt: TGTGCCAGCAGTGAATCTAGGACGGACGCCTACAATGAGCAGTTCTTC
d_gene: -; abundance: -; j_gene: TRBJ2-7; v_gene: TRBV29-1; CDR3aa: CSVVELRSSYEQYF; CDR3nt: TGCAGCGTTGTCGAACTGAGGAGCTCCTACGAGCAGTACTTC
d_gene: -; abundance: -; j_gene: TRBJ2-3; v_gene: TRBV18; CDR3aa: CASSPPGVRTHGTDTQYF; CDR3nt: TGTGCCAGCTCACCACCCGGTGTCAGGACCCACGGGACAGATACGCAGTATTTT
d_gene: TRBD2; abundance: -; j_gene: TRBJ2-7; v_gene: TRBV9; CDR3aa: CASSRRLAGGSYEQYF; CDR3nt: TGTGCCAGCAGCCGGAGACTAGCGGGAGGCTCCTACGAGCAGTACTTC
d_gene: TRBD2; abundance: -; j_gene: TRBJ2-3; v_gene: TRBV4-1; CDR3aa: CASSQDRASGRDSTDTQYF; CDR3nt: TGCGCCAGCAGCCAAGATAGAGCTAGCGGGAGAGACAGCACAGATACGCAGTATTTT
d_gene: -; abundance: -; j_gene: TRBJ2-1; v_gene: TRBV14; CDR3aa: CASSKMNEQFF; CDR3nt: TGTGCCAGCAGCAAAATGAATGAGCAGTTCTTC
d_gene: TRBD1; abundance: -; j_gene: TRBJ2-7; v_gene: TRBV11-3; CDR3aa: CASSRQGADYEQYF; CDR3nt: TGTGCCAGCAGCAGACAGGGGGCGGACTACGAGCAGTACTTC
d_gene: -; abundance: -; j_gene: TRBJ2-3; v_gene: TRBV11-2; CDR3aa: CASSLRDRPTDTQYF; CDR3nt: TGTGCCAGCAGCTTGAGGGATAGGCCCACAGATACGCAGTATTTT
d_gene: -; abundance: -; j_gene: TRBJ2-3; v_gene: TRBV11-2; CDR3aa: CASLGAGFLRDTQYF; CDR3nt: TGTGCCAGCCTTGGGGCGGGATTTCTTAGAGATACGCAGTATTTT
d_gene: -; abundance: -; j_gene: TRBJ2-7; v_gene: TRBV14; CDR3aa: CASSQDRSGASYEQYF; CDR3nt: TGTGCCAGCAGCCAAGATCGGTCGGGAGCCTCCTACGAGCAGTACTTC
d_gene: -; abundance: -; j_gene: TRBJ2-7; v_gene: TRBV7-2; CDR3aa: CASSPSPNRSPGEQYF; CDR3nt: TGTGCCAGCAGCCCCTCCCCCAACAGGTCCCCGGGGGAGCAGTACTTC
d_gene: TRBD2; abundance: -; j_gene: TRBJ2-7; v_gene: TRBV9; CDR3aa: CASSVESSGNEQYF; CDR3nt: TGTGCCAGCAGCGTAGAATCTAGCGGGAACGAGCAGTACTTC
d_gene: -; abundance: -; j_gene: TRBJ1-4; v_gene: TRBV11-2; CDR3aa: CASSLGGDYEKLFF; CDR3nt: TGTGCCAGCAGCTTAGGGGGAGACTATGAAAAACTGTTTTTT
d_gene: TRBD2; abundance: -; j_gene: TRBJ2-5; v_gene: TRBV14; CDR3aa: CASSQLAGGPRETQYF; CDR3nt: TGTGCCAGCAGCCAATTAGCGGGAGGGCCGCGGGAGACCCAGTACTTC
d_gene: -; abundance: -; j_gene: TRBJ1-2; v_gene: TRBV27; CDR3aa: CASSLGPPYGYTF; CDR3nt: TGTGCCAGCAGTTTAGGGCCCCCCTATGGCTACACCTTC
d_gene: TRBD1; abundance: -; j_gene: TRBJ2-5; v_gene: TRBV28; CDR3aa: CASSRLDRGWETQYF; CDR3nt: TGTGCCAGCAGTAGACTGGACAGGGGCTGGGAGACCCAGTACTTC
d_gene: -; abundance: -; j_gene: TRBJ2-7; v_gene: TRBV2; CDR3aa: CASSSRVGAYEQYF; CDR3nt: TGTGCCAGCAGCTCACGAGTTGGGGCCTACGAGCAGTACTTC
d_gene: -; abundance: -; j_gene: TRBJ1-1; v_gene: TRBV27; CDR3aa: CASSYGTGGGTEAFF; CDR3nt: TGTGCCAGCAGTTATGGAACCGGGGGCGGGACTGAAGCTTTCTTT
d_gene: -; abundance: -; j_gene: TRBJ1-5; v_gene: TRBV4-1; CDR3aa: CASSSSLGGAGQPQHF; CDR3nt: TGCGCCAGCAGCTCATCCCTGGGGGGGGCAGGACAGCCCCAGCATTTT
d_gene: TRBD2; abundance: -; j_gene: TRBJ2-5; v_gene: TRBV30; CDR3aa: CAWSVYSGRDSATQYF; CDR3nt: TGTGCCTGGAGTGTTTATAGCGGGAGAGACTCAGCGACCCAGTACTTC
d_gene: -; abundance: -; j_gene: TRBJ2-7; v_gene: TRBV7-9; CDR3aa: CASSLAGDYEQYF; CDR3nt: TGTGCCAGCAGCTTAGCGGGAGACTACGAGCAGTACTTC
d_gene: TRBD1; abundance: -; j_gene: TRBJ1-2; v_gene: TRBV29-1; CDR3aa: CSVKTGGNRYGYTF; CDR3nt: TGCAGCGTTAAGACAGGGGGGAATCGCTATGGCTACACCTTC
d_gene: TRBD2; abundance: -; j_gene: TRBJ2-7; v_gene: TRBV9; CDR3aa: CASSGEILAGASYEQYF; CDR3nt: TGTGCCAGCAGCGGAGAGATCCTAGCGGGAGCTTCCTACGAGCAGTACTTC
d_gene: -; abundance: -; j_gene: TRBJ2-1; v_gene: TRBV4-1; CDR3aa: CASSQEHRYNEQFF; CDR3nt: TGCGCCAGCAGCCAAGAGCATAGATACAATGAGCAGTTCTTC
d_gene: -; abundance: -; j_gene: TRBJ2-5; v_gene: TRBV7-8; CDR3aa: CASSWPGQPLAETQYF; CDR3nt: TGTGCCAGCAGCTGGCCCGGACAGCCGTTGGCGGAGACCCAGTACTTC
d_gene: -; abundance: -; j_gene: TRBJ2-5; v_gene: TRBV4-1; CDR3aa: CASRARGGETQYF; CDR3nt: TGCGCCAGCAGGGCCAGGGGTGGAGAGACCCAGTACTTC
d_gene: -; abundance: -; j_gene: TRBJ2-7; v_gene: TRBV2; CDR3aa: CASSAYEQYF; CDR3nt: TGTGCCAGCAGTGCTTACGAGCAGTACTTC
d_gene: -; abundance: -; j_gene: TRBJ2-1; v_gene: TRBV5-4; CDR3aa: CASVGDNEQFF; CDR3nt: TGTGCCAGCGTAGGGGACAATGAGCAGTTCTTC
d_gene: TRBD2; abundance: -; j_gene: TRBJ2-7; v_gene: TRBV18; CDR3aa: CASSQEGGSSYEQYF; CDR3nt: TGTGCCAGCTCTCAAGAGGGCGGGAGCTCCTACGAGCAGTACTTC
d_gene: -; abundance: once; j_gene: TRBJ1-2; v_gene: TRBV29-1; CDR3aa: CSVGRLRGADGYTF; CDR3nt: TGCAGCGTTGGACGGTTGAGGGGAGCTGATGGCTACACCTTC
d_gene: -; abundance: -; j_gene: TRBJ2-7; v_gene: TRBV7-2; CDR3aa: CASSLEGTVIYEQYF; CDR3nt: TGTGCCAGCAGCTTAGAGGGGACGGTCATCTACGAGCAGTACTTC